Included here is one TCR beta chain sequence, with context. The target antigen is unknown. This specimen belongs to a study of T cell repertoires in cytomegalovirus infection. TCRdb processed the reads anew with MiXCR; each CDR3 protein has one entry. The sample has approximately 220,000 distinct CDR3 sequences; about 39% are singletons. Specimen: CD8+ T cells from cultured PBMCs, collected from culture after CMV antigen stimulation. The sequence came from a human donor in good health (CMV status not recorded). Some clones in this sample may be carry-over from other donors' samples.

This CDR3 reads CASSLRAYGPGYNEQFF. In nucleotides, the CDR3 is TGTGCCAGCAGCTTAAGAGCTTACGGACCGGGATACAATGAGCAGTTCTTC. The chain combines TRBV7-6 with TRBJ2-1; perhaps TRBD2 as D (5 bases). The germline V and J ends were trimmed by 2 bases and 4 bases, with 18 bases remaining between them. The CDR3 is made up of 17 amino acids. CDR1 is SGHVS and CDR2 is FNYEAQ in the germline V gene.